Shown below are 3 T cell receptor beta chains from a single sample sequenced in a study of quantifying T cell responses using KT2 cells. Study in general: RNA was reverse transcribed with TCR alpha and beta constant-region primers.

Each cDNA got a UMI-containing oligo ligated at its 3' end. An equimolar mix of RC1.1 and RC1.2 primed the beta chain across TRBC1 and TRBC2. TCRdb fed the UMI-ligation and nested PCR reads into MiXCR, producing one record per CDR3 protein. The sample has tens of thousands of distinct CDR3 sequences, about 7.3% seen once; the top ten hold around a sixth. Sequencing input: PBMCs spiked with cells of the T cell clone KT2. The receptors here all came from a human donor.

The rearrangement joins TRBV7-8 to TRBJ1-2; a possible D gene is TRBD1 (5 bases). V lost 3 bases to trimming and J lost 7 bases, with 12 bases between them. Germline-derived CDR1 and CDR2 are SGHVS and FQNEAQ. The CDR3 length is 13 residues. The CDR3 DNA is TGTGCCAGCAGCTTGGGGGGACGGGGTGGCTACACCTTC. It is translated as CASSLGGRGGYTF.

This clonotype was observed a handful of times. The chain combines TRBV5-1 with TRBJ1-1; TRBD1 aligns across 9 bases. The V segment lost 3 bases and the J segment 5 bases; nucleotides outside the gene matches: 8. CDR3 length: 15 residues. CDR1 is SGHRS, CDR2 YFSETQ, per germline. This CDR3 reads CASSSQTGGRTEAFF. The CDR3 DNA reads TGCGCCAGCAGCTCACAGACAGGGGGTCGGACTGAAGCTTTCTTT.

The CDR3 sequence: CASSQDARSTGELFF. For the CDR3, the DNA is TGTGCCAGCAGCCAAGATGCCAGGTCCACCGGGGAGCTGTTTTTT. The chain links TRBV3-1 to TRBJ2-2; D unclear. CDR1 and CDR2 from the germline V gene are LGHDT and YNNKEL (reference sequence). Trimming left V 0 bases short and J 4 bases short, with 9 bases between. The CDR3 is 15 amino acids.